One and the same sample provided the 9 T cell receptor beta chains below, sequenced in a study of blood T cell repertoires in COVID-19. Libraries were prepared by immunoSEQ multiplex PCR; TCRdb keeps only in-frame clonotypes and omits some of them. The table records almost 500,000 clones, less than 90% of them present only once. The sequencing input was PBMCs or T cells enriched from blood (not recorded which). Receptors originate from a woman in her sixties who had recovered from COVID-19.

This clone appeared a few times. The CDR3 DNA reads as TGTGCCAGCGGTGCTGAGACAGGGGGTAAGCAGCCCCAGCATTTT. Its translation is CASGAETGGKQPQHF. The chain carries TRBV2 and TRBJ1-5; 9 bases align to TRBD1. Germline CDR1 SNHLY, CDR2 FYNNEI. The V gene end was trimmed by 8 bases and the J gene end by 7 bases; junction bases not matched to a gene: 12. This CDR3 has 15 amino acids.

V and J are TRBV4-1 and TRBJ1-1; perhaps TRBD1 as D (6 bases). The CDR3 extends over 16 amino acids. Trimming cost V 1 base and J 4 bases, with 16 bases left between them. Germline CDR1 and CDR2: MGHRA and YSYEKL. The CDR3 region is CASSQGMTGPGTEAFF. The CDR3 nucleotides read TGCGCCAGCAGCCAAGGAATGACAGGCCCCGGCACTGAAGCTTTCTTT.

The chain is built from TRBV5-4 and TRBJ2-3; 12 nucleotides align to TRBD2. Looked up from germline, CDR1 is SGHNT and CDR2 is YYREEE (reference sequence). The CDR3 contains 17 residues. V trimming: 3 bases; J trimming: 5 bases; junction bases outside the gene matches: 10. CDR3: CASSSLAGGPGRDTQYF. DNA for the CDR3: TGTGCCAGCAGCTCTCTAGCGGGGGGGCCAGGCAGAGATACGCAGTATTTT. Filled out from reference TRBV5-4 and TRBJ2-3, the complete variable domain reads ETGVTQSPTHLIKTRGQQVTLRCSSQSGHNTVSWYQQALGQGPQFIFQYYREEENGRGNFPPRFSGLQFPNYSSELNVNALELDDSALYLCASSSLAGGPGRDTQYFGPGTRLTVL.

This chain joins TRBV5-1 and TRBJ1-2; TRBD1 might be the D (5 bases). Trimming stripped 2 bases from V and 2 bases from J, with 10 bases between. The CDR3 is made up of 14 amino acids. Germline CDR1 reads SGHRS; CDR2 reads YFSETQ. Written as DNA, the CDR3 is TGCGCCAGCAGCTTTGGAGACAGAAACTATGGCTACACCTTC. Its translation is CASSFGDRNYGYTF.

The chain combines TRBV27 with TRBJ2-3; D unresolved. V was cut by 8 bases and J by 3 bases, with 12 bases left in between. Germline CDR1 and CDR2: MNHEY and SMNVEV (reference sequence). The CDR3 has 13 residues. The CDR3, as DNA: TGTGCCAGCCGAGTCGTTTGGACAGATACGCAGTATTTT. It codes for CASRVVWTDTQYF.

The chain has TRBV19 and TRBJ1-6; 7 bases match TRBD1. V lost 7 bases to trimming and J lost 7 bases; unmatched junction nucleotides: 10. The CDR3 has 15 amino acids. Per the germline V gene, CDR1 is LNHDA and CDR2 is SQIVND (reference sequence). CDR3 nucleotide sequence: TGTGCCAGTACCCCTACAGGGGTAGGGAATTCACCCCTCCACTTT. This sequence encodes CASTPTGVGNSPLHF.

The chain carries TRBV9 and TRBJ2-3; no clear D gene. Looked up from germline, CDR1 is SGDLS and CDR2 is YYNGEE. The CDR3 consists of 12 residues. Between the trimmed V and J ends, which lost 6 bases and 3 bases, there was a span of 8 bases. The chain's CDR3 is CASNSMTDTQYF. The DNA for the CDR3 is TGTGCCAGCAACTCGATGACAGATACGCAGTATTTT.

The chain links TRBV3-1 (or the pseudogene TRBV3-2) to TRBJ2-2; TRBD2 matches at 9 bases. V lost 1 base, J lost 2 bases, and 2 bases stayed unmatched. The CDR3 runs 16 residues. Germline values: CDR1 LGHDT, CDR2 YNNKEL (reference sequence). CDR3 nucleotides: TGTGCCAGCAGCCAAGGAGCGGGGGGAAACACCGGGGAGCTGTTTTTT. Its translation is CASSQGAGGNTGELFF.

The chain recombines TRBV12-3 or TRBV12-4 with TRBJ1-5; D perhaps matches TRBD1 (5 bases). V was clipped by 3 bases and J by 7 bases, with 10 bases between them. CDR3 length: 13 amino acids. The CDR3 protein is CASSFYQGQPQHF. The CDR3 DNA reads TGTGCCAGCAGTTTTTATCAGGGACAGCCCCAGCATTTT.